This TCR beta chain is from a study of cytomegalovirus exposure and HLA in healthy donors. For the study at large: The study's early data release held some 85 million unique TCRs from HLA-typed donors.

Looked up from germline, CDR1 is KGHSH and CDR2 is LQKENI. The V gene lost 4 bases and the J gene lost 1 base, with 10 bases spanning the gap. The CDR3 sequence is 14 residues long. 13 Jbeta primers and 60 Vbeta primers were used for the PCR. This table comes from immunoSEQ multiplex PCR, and its TCRdb copy is limited to in-frame clones, with some not included. The sample features about 160,000 clones, with 2.1% in its top ten. The J gene is TRBJ1-1, the V gene TRBV18; D possibly corresponds to TRBD1 (5 bases). This receptor was obtained from a man between 25 and 39 years old in good health and CMV-seronegative. The source material was PBMCs. This CDR3 reads CASSRGVPNTEAFF. The CDR3 bases are TGTGCCAGCTCACGGGGGGTCCCGAACACTGAAGCTTTCTTT. Full variable domain (rest looked up from reference TRBV18 and TRBJ1-1): NAGVMQNPRHLVRRRGQEARLRCSPMKGHSHVYWYRQLPEEGLKFMVYLQKENIIDESGMPKERFSAEFPKEGPSILRIQQVVRGDSAAYFCASSRGVPNTEAFFGQGTRLTVV.